This T cell receptor beta chain comes out of a study of T and B cells in COVID-19 patients. Overall study context: Most recovered patients had mild to moderate COVID-19 treated as outpatients. At median age around 36 years, recovered patients were younger than active-infection patients at less than 70. Critical illness requiring mechanical ventilation or extracorporeal membrane oxygenation affected about 55% of the roughly 20 active-infection patients.

BIOMED2 TRB-A/B primer pools were used in multiplex TRB PCR. TCRdb analysed the multiplex PCR reads with MiXCR anew, one entry per CDR3 protein. The table lists around 21,000 distinct CDR3 sequences, 25% to 35% of them singletons. From blood, about 250-550 ng of genomic DNA served as TRB template. The source material was blood. This TCR came from a human donor who had recovered from COVID-19.

This chain's CDR3 is CAIRQGGFNTEAFF. CDR3 bases: TGTGCCATCAGGCAAGGGGGCTTCAACACTGAAGCTTTCTTT. The genes are TRBV10-3 and TRBJ1-1, with 7 bases matching TRBD1. The CDR3 has 14 amino acids. CDR1 ENHRY and CDR2 SYGVKD come from the germline V gene. V trimming: 6 bases; J trimming: 2 bases; junction bases outside the gene matches: 6.